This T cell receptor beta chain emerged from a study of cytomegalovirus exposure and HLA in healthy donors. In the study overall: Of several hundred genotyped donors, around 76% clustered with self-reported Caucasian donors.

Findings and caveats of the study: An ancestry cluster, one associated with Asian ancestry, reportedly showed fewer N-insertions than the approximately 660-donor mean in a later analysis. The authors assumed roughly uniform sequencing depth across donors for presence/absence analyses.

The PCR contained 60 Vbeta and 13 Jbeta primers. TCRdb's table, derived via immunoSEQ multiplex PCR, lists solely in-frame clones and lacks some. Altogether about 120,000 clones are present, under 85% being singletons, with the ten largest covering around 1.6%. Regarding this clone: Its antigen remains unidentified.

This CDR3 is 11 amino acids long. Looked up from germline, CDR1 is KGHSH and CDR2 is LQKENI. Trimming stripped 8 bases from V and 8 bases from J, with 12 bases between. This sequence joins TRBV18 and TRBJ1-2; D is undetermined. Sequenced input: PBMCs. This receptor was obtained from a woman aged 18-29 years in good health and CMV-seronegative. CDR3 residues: CASPENGGYTF. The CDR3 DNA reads TGTGCCAGCCCGGAGAATGGAGGCTACACCTTC.